This entry is about one T cell receptor (beta chain). Per the original methods: Scientists estimated how many nucleated cells there were by amplifying reference gene primers. Produced via immunoSEQ multiplex PCR; TCRdb's table is partial and in-frame only. The D gene and trimming were derived from the DNA, and the V and J assignments and clone size from that table. The table records roughly 250,000 clones, about four fifths of them present only once. The data are from a study of blood T cell repertoires in COVID-19. In the study overall: PBMCs, B-cell-depleted T cells, or T cells provided the cDNA or gDNA that made up the material.

Germline-derived CDR1 and CDR2 are MRHNA and SNTAGT. With V trimmed by 3 bases and J by 5 bases, 4 bases remained unmatched. The CDR3 is 15 amino acids. This chain uses TRBV6-4 with TRBJ2-1, with TRBD2 matching over 10 bases. This clonotype originated in a woman at least 80 years old with acute or convalescent COVID-19. The sample comprised peripheral blood. The CDR3 loop is CASSEAAGGDNEQFF. CDR3 nucleotide sequence: TGTGCCAGCAGTGAGGCAGCGGGGGGGGACAATGAGCAGTTCTTC.